Listed below are T cell receptor beta chains from one sample, sequenced in a study of T-cell memory formation after mild COVID-19. TCRdb reprocessed the 5' RACE reads via MiXCR and lists one record per CDR3 protein. The repertoire holds hundreds of thousands of distinct CDR3 sequences, with less than 25% as singletons. The sample comprised PBMCs or a T cell subset sorted from them (not recorded which). The receptor set was obtained from an adult woman who had mild COVID-19 (a few samples of this study predate the infection). Cell type and time point are not known. CDR3s include the opening cysteine and the closing phenylalanine or tryptophan. Each record gives: J gene, V gene, D gene, clone size, CDR3 protein, CDR3 DNA. A D gene is named only where the DNA matches it firmly. Expanded clones are given a class, and other clones once, few, many or no size at all.

>TRBJ1-5|TRBV9|.|few
CASSVGENNQPQHF
TGTGCCAGCAGCGTAGGGGAGAACAATCAGCCCCAGCATTTT
>TRBJ1-2|TRBV12-3/TRBV12-4|.|few
CASSLRGTYGYTF
TGTGCCAGCAGTTTAAGGGGCACCTATGGCTACACCTTC
>TRBJ2-1|TRBV9|.|few
CASSRDGEQFF
TGTGCCAGCAGCAGGGATGGGGAGCAGTTCTTC
>TRBJ1-3|TRBV12-3/TRBV12-4|.|.
CASTTQQDYSGNTIYF
TGTGCCAGCACCACGCAACAGGACTACTCTGGAAACACCATATATTTT
>TRBJ2-2|TRBV5-1|.|.
CASSRGTNALTGELFF
TGCGCCAGCAGCCGAGGGACGAACGCCTTAACCGGGGAGCTGTTTTTT
>TRBJ2-1|TRBV12-3/TRBV12-4|TRBD1|many
CASREQGALGNEQFF
TGTGCCAGCAGAGAACAGGGGGCGCTGGGCAATGAGCAGTTCTTC
>TRBJ2-5|TRBV7-3|.|many
CASSLGARETQYF
TGTGCCAGCAGCTTGGGGGCCCGGGAGACCCAGTACTTC
>TRBJ2-1|TRBV7-6|.|.
CASSPLAGAVQIF
TGTGCCAGCAGCCCACTCGCCGGCGCTGTTCAGATCTTC
>TRBJ1-2|TRBV7-2|.|.
CASSLAENGYTF
TGTGCCAGCAGCTTGGCGGAGAATGGCTACACCTTC
>TRBJ2-2|TRBV3-1|.|few
CASSRGQQNTGELFF
TGTGCCAGCAGCCGTGGACAGCAGAACACCGGGGAGCTGTTTTTT
>TRBJ2-2|TRBV5-5|TRBD2|few
CASSLGTSANTGELFF
TGTGCCAGCAGCTTGGGGACTAGCGCGAACACCGGGGAGCTGTTTTTT
>TRBJ2-3|TRBV13|.|few
CASSLTWQGTDTQYF
TGTGCCAGCAGCTTAACGTGGCAGGGAACTGATACGCAGTATTTT